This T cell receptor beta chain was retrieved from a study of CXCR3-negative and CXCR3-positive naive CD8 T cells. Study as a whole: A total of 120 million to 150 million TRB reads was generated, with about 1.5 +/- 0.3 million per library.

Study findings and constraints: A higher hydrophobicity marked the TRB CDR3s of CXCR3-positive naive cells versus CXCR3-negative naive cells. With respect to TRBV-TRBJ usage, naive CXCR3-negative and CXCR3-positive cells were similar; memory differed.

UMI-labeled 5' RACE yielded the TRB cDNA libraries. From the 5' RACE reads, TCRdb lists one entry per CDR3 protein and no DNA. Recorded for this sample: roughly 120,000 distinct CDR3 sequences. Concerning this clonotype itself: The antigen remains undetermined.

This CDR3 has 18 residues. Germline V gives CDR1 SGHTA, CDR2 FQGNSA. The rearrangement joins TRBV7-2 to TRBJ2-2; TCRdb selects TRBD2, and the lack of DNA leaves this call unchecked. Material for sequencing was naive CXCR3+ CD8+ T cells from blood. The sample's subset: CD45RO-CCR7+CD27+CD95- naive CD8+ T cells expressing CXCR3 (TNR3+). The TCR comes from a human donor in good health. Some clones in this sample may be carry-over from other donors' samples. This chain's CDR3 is CASSLSSFLAGVDGELFF.